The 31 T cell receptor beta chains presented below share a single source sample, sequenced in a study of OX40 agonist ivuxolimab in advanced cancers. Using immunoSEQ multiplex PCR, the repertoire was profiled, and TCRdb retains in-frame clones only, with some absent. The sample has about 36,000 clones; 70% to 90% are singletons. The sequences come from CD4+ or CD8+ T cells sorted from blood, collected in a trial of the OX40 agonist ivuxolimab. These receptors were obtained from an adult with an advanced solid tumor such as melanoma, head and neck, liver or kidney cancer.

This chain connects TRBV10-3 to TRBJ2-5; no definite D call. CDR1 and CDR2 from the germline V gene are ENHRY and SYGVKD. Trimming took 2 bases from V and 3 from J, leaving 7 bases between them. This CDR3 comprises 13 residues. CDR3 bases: TGTGCCATCAGTGAGGATGGGAAAGAGACCCAGTACTTC. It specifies CAISEDGKETQYF.

CDR3: CASSEIAEPYEQYF. The CDR3 DNA reads as TGTGCCAGCAGCGAAATAGCGGAGCCCTACGAGCAGTACTTC. The chain has TRBV9 and TRBJ2-7; a possible D gene is TRBD2 (6 bases). This CDR3 is built from 14 residues. V lost 3 bases and J lost 2, with 12 bases in between. Looked up from germline, CDR1 is SGDLS and CDR2 is YYNGEE.

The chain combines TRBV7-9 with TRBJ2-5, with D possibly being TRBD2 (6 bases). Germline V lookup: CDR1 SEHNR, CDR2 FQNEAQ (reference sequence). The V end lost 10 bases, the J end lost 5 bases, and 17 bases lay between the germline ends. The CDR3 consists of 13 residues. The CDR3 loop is CAIRVEAGETQYF. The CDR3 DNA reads TGTGCCATTAGGGTGGAGGCGGGGGAGACCCAGTACTTC.

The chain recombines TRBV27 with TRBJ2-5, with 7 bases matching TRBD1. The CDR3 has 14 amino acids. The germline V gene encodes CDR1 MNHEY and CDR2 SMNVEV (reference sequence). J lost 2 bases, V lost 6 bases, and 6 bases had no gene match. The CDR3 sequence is CASRFGTEQETQYF. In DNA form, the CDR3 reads TGTGCCAGCAGATTCGGGACAGAGCAAGAGACCCAGTACTTC.

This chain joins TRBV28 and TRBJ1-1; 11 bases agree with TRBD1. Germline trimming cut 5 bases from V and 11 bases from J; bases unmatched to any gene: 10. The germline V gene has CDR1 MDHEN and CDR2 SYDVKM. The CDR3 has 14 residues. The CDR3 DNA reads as TGTGCCAGCAGTCCCCGATGGACAGGGGGCGTCGCTTTCTTT. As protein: CASSPRWTGGVAFF. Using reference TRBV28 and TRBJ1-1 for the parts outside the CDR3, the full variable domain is DVKVTQSSRYLVKRTGEKVFLECVQDMDHENMFWYRQDPGLGLRLIYFSYDVKMKEKGDIPEGYSVSREKKERFSLILESASTNQTSMYLCASSPRWTGGVAFFGQGTRLTVV.

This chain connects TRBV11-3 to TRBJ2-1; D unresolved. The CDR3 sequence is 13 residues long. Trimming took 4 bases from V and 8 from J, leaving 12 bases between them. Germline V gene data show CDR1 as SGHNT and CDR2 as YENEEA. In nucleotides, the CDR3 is TGTGCCAGCAGCTCGCCCGGAGCCGATGAGCAGTTCTTC. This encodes CASSSPGADEQFF.

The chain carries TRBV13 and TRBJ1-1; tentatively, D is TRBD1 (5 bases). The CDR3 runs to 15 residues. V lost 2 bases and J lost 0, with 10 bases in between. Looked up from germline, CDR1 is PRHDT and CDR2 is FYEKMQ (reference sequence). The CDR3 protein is CASSLKGLMNTEAFF. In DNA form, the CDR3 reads TGTGCCAGCAGCTTAAAGGGGTTAATGAACACTGAAGCTTTCTTT.

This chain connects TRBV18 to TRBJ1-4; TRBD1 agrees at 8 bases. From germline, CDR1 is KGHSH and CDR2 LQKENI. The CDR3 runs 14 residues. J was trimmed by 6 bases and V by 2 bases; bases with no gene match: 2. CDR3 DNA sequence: TGTGCCAGCTCACCAGACAGGGGACATGAAAAACTGTTTTTT. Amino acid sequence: CASSPDRGHEKLFF.

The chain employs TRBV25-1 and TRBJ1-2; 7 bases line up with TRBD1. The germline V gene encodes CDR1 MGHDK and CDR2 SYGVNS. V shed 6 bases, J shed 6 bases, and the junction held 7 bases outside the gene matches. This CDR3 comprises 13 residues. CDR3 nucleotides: TGTGCCAGCAGACGAAAGACAGGGCATGGCTACACCTTC. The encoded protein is CASRRKTGHGYTF.

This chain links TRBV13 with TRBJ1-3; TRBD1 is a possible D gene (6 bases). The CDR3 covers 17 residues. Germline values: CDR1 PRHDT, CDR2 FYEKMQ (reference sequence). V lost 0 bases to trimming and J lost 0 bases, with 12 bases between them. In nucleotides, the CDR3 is TGTGCCAGCAGCTTAGGGCAGGGGCCCCTCTCTGGAAACACCATATATTTT. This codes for CASSLGQGPLSGNTIYF.

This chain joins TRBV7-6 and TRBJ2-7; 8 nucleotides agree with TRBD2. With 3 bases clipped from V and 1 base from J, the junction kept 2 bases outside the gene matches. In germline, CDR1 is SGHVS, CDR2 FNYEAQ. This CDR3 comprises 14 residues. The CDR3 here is CASSLERESYEQYF. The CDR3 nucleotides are TGTGCCAGCAGCTTGGAGCGGGAGTCCTACGAGCAGTACTTC.

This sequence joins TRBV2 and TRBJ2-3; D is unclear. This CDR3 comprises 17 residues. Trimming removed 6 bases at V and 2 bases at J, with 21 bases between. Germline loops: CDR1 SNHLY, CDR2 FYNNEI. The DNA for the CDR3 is TGTGCCAGCAGCCGAAGCTGGGAAACTAAGGCCACAGATACGCAGTATTTT. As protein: CASSRSWETKATDTQYF.

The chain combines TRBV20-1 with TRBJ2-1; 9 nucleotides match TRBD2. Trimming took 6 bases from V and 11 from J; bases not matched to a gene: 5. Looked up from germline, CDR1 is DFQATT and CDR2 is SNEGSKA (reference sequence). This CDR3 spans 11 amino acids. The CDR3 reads CSAPGLAQQFF. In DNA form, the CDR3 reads TGCAGTGCACCTGGACTAGCGCAGCAGTTCTTC.

The CDR3 is CATSGSGLAGETQYF. The CDR3 DNA reads TGTGCCACCAGCGGCTCGGGACTAGCTGGGGAGACCCAGTACTTC. The chain joins TRBV15 to TRBJ2-5; 9 bases match TRBD2. The CDR3 is 15 residues long. The V gene's germline CDR1 is LNHNV and CDR2 YYDKDF (reference sequence). J was trimmed by 5 bases and V by 5 bases; bases with no gene match: 9.

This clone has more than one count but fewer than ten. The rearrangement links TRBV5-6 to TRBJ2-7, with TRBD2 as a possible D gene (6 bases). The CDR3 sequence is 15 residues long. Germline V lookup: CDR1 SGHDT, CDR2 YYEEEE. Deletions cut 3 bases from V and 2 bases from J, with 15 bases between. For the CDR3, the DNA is TGTGCCAGCAGCTCCGGCCCGGGGGACCCCTACGAGCAGTACTTC. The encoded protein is CASSSGPGDPYEQYF.

CDR3 sequence: CASSSPQDGAFEAFF. CDR3 in DNA: TGCGCCAGCAGCTCCCCCCAGGACGGGGCCTTTGAAGCTTTCTTT. V gene TRBV5-1 combines with J gene TRBJ1-1, with TRBD1 as a possible D gene (5 bases). V dropped 3 bases and J dropped 7 bases, with 19 bases sitting between them. CDR1 and CDR2 (germline): SGHRS, YFSETQ. This CDR3 is built from 15 residues.

This CDR3 reads CASSHDPGKGTDTQYF. The DNA for the CDR3 is TGTGCCAGCAGCCACGACCCGGGGAAAGGCACAGATACGCAGTATTTT. The chain has TRBV11-2 and TRBJ2-3; tentatively, D is TRBD2 (5 bases). This CDR3 is built from 16 residues. Trimming cost V 5 bases and J 1 base, with 16 bases left between them. The germline V gene encodes CDR1 SGHAT and CDR2 FQNNGV.

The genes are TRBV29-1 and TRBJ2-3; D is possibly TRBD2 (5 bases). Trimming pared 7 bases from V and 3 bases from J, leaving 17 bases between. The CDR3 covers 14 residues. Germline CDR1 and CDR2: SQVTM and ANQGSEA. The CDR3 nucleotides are TGCAGCGCCTCCGGAACGGGATATACAGATACGCAGTATTTT. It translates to CSASGTGYTDTQYF.

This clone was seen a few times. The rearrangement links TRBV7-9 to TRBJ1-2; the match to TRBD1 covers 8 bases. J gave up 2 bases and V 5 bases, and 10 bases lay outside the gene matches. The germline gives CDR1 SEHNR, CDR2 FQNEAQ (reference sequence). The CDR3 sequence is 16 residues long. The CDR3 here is CASSQDRVGENYGYTF. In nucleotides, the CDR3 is TGTGCCAGCAGCCAGGACAGGGTTGGAGAGAACTATGGCTACACCTTC. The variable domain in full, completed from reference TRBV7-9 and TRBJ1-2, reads DTGVSQNPRHKITKRGQNVTFRCDPISEHNRLYWYRQTLGQGPEFLTYFQNEAQLEKSRLLSDRFSAERPKGSFSTLEIQRTEQGDSAMYLCASSQDRVGENYGYTFGSGTRLTVV.

For the CDR3, the DNA is TGTGCCAGCAGCTTATCCCCGGGAGTCCCCTACAATGAGCAGTTCTTC. Protein product: CASSLSPGVPYNEQFF. This rearrangement joins TRBV7-3 to TRBJ2-1; TRBD2 is a possible D gene (6 bases). Trimming took 2 bases from V and 2 from J, leaving 13 bases between them. The CDR3 has 16 amino acids. Germline CDR1 and CDR2: SGHTA and FQGTGA.

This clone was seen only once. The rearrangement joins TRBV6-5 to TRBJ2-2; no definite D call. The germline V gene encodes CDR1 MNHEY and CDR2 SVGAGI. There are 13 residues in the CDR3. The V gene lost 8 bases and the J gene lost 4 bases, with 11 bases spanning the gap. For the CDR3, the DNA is TGTGCCAGCTCTTATGTTAGCACCGGGGAGCTGTTTTTT. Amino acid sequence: CASSYVSTGELFF.

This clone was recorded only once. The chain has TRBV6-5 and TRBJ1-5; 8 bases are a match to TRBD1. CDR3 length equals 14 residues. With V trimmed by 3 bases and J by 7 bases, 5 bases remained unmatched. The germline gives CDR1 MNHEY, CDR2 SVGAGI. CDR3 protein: CASSYAGGEQPQHF. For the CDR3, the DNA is TGTGCCAGCAGTTATGCAGGGGGCGAACAGCCCCAGCATTTT.

The CDR3 DNA reads as TGTGCCAGCAGTCAAGTTACAGGGAATCAGCCCCAGCATTTT. Translating it yields CASSQVTGNQPQHF. The chain links TRBV28 to TRBJ1-5; weak D call: TRBD1 (6 bases). The length of the CDR3 is 14 residues. From germline, CDR1 is MDHEN and CDR2 SYDVKM. V shed 5 bases and J shed 4 bases, with 12 bases lying between them.

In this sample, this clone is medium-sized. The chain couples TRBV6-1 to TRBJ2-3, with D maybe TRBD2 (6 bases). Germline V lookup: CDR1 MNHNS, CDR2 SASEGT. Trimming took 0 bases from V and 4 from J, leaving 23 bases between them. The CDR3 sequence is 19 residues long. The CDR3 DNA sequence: TGTGCCAGCAGTGAAGCGAGTGGGCTAGCGCCAAAAAGTGCAGATACGCAGTATTTT. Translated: CASSEASGLAPKSADTQYF.

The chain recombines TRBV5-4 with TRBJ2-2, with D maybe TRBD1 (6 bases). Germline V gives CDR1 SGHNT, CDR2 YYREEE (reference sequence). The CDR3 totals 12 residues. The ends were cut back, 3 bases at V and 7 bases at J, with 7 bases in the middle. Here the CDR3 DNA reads TGTGCCAGCAGCTGGGGGCTCGGGGAGCTGTTTTTT. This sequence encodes CASSWGLGELFF. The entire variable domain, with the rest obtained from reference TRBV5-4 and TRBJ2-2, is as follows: ETGVTQSPTHLIKTRGQQVTLRCSSQSGHNTVSWYQQALGQGPQFIFQYYREEENGRGNFPPRFSGLQFPNYSSELNVNALELDDSALYLCASSWGLGELFFGEGSRLTVL.

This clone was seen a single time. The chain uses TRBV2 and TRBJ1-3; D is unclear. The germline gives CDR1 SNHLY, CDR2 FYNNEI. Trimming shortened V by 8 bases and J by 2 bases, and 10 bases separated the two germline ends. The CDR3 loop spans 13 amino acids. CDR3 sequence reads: CASLNTAGNTIYF. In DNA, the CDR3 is TGTGCCAGCTTGAACACCGCTGGAAACACCATATATTTT.

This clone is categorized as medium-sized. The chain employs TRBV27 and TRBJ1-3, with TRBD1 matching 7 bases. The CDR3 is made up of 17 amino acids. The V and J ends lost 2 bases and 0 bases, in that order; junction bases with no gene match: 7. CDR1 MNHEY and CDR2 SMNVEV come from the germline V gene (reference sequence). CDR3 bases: TGTGCCAGCAGTTTAGGGAGGGCAGGGGGCTCTGGAAACACCATATATTTT. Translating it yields CASSLGRAGGSGNTIYF.

DNA for the CDR3: TGTGCCAGCAGCCCCGGGACAGGGGATTACGAGCAGTACTTC. Translated, it gives CASSPGTGDYEQYF. The rearrangement joins TRBV5-6 to TRBJ2-7; TRBD1 matches at 10 bases. The V gene end was trimmed by 4 bases and the J gene end by 4 bases; junction bases not matched to a gene: 5. This CDR3 comprises 14 residues. Germline-derived CDR1 and CDR2 are SGHDT and YYEEEE.

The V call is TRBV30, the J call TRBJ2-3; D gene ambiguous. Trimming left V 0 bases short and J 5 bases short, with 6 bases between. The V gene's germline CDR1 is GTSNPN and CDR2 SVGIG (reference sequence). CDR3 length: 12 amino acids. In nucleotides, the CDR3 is TGTGCCTGGAGTGTACGGGTAGATACGCAGTATTTT. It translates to CAWSVRVDTQYF. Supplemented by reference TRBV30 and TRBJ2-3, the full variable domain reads SQTIHQWPATLVQPVGSPLSLECTVEGTSNPNLYWYRQAAGRGLQLLFYSVGIGQISSEVPQNLSASRPQDRQFILSSKKLLLSDSGFYLCAWSVRVDTQYFGPGTRLTVL.

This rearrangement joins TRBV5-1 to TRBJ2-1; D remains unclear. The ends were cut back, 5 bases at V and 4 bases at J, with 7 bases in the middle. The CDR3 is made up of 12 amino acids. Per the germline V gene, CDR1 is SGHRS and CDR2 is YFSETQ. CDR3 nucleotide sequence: TGCGCCAGCAGTCTCTTATACAATGAGCAGTTCTTC. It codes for CASSLLYNEQFF.

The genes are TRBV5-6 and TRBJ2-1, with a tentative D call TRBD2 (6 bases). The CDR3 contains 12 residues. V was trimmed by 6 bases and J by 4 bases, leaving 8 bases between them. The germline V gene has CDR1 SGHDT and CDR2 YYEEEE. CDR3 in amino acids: CASMGGYNEQFF. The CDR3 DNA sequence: TGTGCCAGCATGGGGGGTTACAATGAGCAGTTCTTC.